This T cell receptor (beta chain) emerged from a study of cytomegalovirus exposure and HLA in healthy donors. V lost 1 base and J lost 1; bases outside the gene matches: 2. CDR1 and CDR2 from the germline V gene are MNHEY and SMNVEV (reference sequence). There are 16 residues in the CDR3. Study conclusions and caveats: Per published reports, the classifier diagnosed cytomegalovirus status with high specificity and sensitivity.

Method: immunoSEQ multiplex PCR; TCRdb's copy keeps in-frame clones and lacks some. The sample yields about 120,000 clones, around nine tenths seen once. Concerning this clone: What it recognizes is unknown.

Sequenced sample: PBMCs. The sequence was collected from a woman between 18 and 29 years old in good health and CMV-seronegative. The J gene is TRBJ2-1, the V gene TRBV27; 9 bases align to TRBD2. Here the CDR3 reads CASSLLTSGSYNEQFF. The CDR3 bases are TGTGCCAGCAGTTTATTGACTAGCGGTTCCTACAATGAGCAGTTCTTC.